The clone carrying this T cell receptor (beta chain) was seen only once. Its specificity is unknown. This specimen comes from a study of T cell responses to AZD1222 COVID-19 vaccine. Sequencing used immunoSEQ multiplex PCR; TCRdb keeps in-frame clones, though not all of them. The sample has more than 55,000 clones, roughly 89% seen once. The V and J ends lost 4 bases and 3 bases respectively, with 4 bases between them. CDR3 length equals 11 residues. Germline V gene lookup returns CDR1 SNHLY and CDR2 FYNNEI. Study-wide results and limits: Donors were chiefly white British, with a greater number of females, and clonal diversity was perhaps underestimated.

The chain employs TRBV2 and TRBJ2-7; D is uncertain. The sequenced sample was peripheral blood, obtained 28 days after the second AZD1222 dose. The sequence was collected from an adult who received the AZD1222 COVID-19 vaccine. CDR3 nucleotide sequence: TGTGCCAGCAGTGCTAACTACGAGCAGTACTTC. Its protein product is CASSANYEQYF.